Given below is one T cell receptor (beta chain) in context. The data belong to a study of blood T cell repertoires in COVID-19. Study-wide context: COVID-19 samples collected from the United States, Italy and Spain covered acute and convalescent phases.

Method: immunoSEQ multiplex PCR; TCRdb's copy keeps in-frame clones and lacks some. This sample has 55,000 or so clones, with around 87% found just once. V was shortened by 7 bases and J by 5 bases, with 24 bases between the two germline ends. Germline V gene lookup returns CDR1 MDHEN and CDR2 SYDVKM. The CDR3 runs 17 residues. Sample: peripheral blood. This clonotype was sampled from a woman aged 55-70 years with COVID-19, enrolled during active disease. The V and J genes are TRBV28 and TRBJ2-1, with TRBD2 as a possible D gene (5 bases). This CDR3 reads CASIPFTGSIANNEQFF. CDR3 nucleotide sequence: TGTGCCAGCATTCCCTTTACTGGGAGCATTGCCAACAATGAGCAGTTCTTC.